Below, 20 T cell receptor beta chains from the same sample are listed, as sequenced in a study of regulatory T cells in long-lasting Graves disease. For TCR beta, libraries came from iRepertoire HTBI primers and Arm-PCR of CDR3 regions. From the multiplex PCR reads, TCRdb called clonotypes with MiXCR, one entry per CDR3 protein. The sample has around 400,000 distinct CDR3 sequences, roughly a quarter seen once. Time point indicated: persistent/refractory GD, antithyroid drugs over 5 years with positive TRAb. TCR sequences were obtained from RNA taken from PBMCs. Sequencing was performed on peripheral blood mononuclear cells (PBMCs), taken when the disease was refractory, from a patient treated with antithyroid drugs. Receptor source: a female donor with Graves disease.

This clonotype has ten or more counts. The CDR3 sequence: CASSLLRLINTEAFF. The CDR3 region has the DNA TGTGCCAGCAGTTTATTGCGACTTATAAACACTGAAGCTTTCTTT. The chain couples TRBV28 to TRBJ1-1, with D unresolved. Germline V CDR1 and CDR2: MDHEN, SYDVKM. This CDR3 contains 15 residues. Deletions cut 1 base from V and 2 bases from J, with 11 bases between.

The CDR3 here is CSGRGVAYEQYF. In nucleotides, the CDR3 is TGCAGTGGGAGGGGAGTGGCCTACGAGCAGTACTTC. V is TRBV20-1 and J is TRBJ2-7; possible D gene TRBD2, 6 bases. This CDR3 contains 12 residues. V dropped 7 bases and J dropped 2 bases, with 12 bases sitting between them. The germline CDR1 and CDR2 sequences are DFQATT and SNEGSKA (reference sequence).

The chain carries TRBV30 and TRBJ2-7; a weak D match, TRBD1 (5 bases). CDR1 GTSNPN and CDR2 SVGIG come from the germline V gene (reference sequence). V lost 1 base to trimming and J lost 7 bases, with 20 bases between them. The CDR3 sequence is 15 residues long. The CDR3 spells CAWSDLGRSVGEQYF. CDR3 bases: TGTGCCTGGAGTGACCTGGGGCGGTCCGTAGGGGAGCAGTACTTC.

The chain uses TRBV12-3 or TRBV12-4 and TRBJ2-2; TRBD2 matches 7 bases. Trimming cost V 3 bases and J 9 bases; bases outside gene matches: 13. This CDR3 contains 16 residues. In nucleotides, the CDR3 is TGTGCCAGCAGTTTGATGCAGGGAGGGAAAACCCGGGAGCTGTTTTTT. Protein: CASSLMQGGKTRELFF.

The genes are TRBV29-1 and TRBJ2-7, with a tentative D call TRBD1 (6 bases). The CDR3 covers 14 residues. Germline CDR1 reads SQVTM; CDR2 reads ANQGSEA. Trimming cost V 6 bases and J 0 bases, with 15 bases left between them. As DNA, the CDR3 is TGCAGCGTCTCCGGACAGCGTTCCTCCTACGAGCAGTACTTC. This encodes CSVSGQRSSYEQYF.

V gene TRBV9 combines with J gene TRBJ2-6, with D unclear. Germline values: CDR1 SGDLS, CDR2 YYNGEE. The CDR3 runs to 17 residues. The V gene lost 0 bases and the J gene lost 0 bases, with 10 bases spanning the gap. CDR3 sequence (DNA): TGTGCCAGCAGCGTAGATCAGGTGGGCTCTGGGGCCAACGTCCTGACTTTC. It yields the protein CASSVDQVGSGANVLTF.

This clonotype has a count of ten or more. The chain combines TRBV28 with TRBJ2-2; D ambiguous. The CDR3 runs to 12 residues. Looked up from germline, CDR1 is MDHEN and CDR2 is SYDVKM. Trimming shortened V by 10 bases and J by 5 bases, and 11 bases separated the two germline ends. CDR3 in amino acids: CATQDGTGELFF. CDR3 bases: TGTGCCACCCAAGACGGAACCGGGGAGCTGTTTTTT.

This clonotype has a handful of counts. The gene calls are TRBV7-2 and TRBJ1-2; 7 bases fit TRBD1. The CDR3 loop spans 15 amino acids. Germline V lookup: CDR1 SGHTA, CDR2 FQGNSA. J was trimmed by 0 bases and V by 4 bases; bases with no gene match: 5. The CDR3 region has the DNA TGTGCCAGCAGCTCGTACGGGACAGCTAACTATGGCTACACCTTC. It is translated as CASSSYGTANYGYTF.

In this sample, this clonotype turned up a few times. The gene calls are TRBV5-1 and TRBJ2-7; TRBD2 agrees at 7 bases. The CDR3 consists of 15 residues. Per germline, CDR1 SGHRS and CDR2 YFSETQ. J lost 2 bases, V lost 1 base, and 6 bases had no gene match. The CDR3 bases are TGCGCCAGCAGCTTGTCTCTAGCGGACACCTACGAGCAGTACTTC. Its protein is CASSLSLADTYEQYF.

This chain links TRBV5-1 with TRBJ2-1, with 7 nucleotides matching TRBD1. From germline, CDR1 is SGHRS and CDR2 YFSETQ. The CDR3 runs to 15 residues. V lost 0 bases, J lost 5 bases, and 5 bases stayed unmatched. CDR3 protein: CASSLVGDRDNEQFF. As DNA, the CDR3 is TGCGCCAGCAGCTTGGTTGGGGACAGAGACAATGAGCAGTTCTTC.

Ten or more counts support this clonotype. This rearrangement joins TRBV12-3 or TRBV12-4 to TRBJ1-2; 9 bases agree with TRBD1. V dropped 6 bases and J dropped 6; count of bases not matched to a gene: 14. This CDR3 is built from 16 residues. The CDR3 here is CASSQGQGRTIHGYTF. The CDR3 DNA follows: TGTGCCAGCAGCCAAGGACAGGGGCGAACCATCCATGGCTACACCTTC.

The chain couples TRBV4-1 to TRBJ1-2; no definite D call. The CDR3 covers 16 residues. CDR1 and CDR2 (germline): MGHRA, YSYEKL. Trimming shortened V by 1 base and J by 0 bases, and 12 bases separated the two germline ends. The CDR3 here is CASSQGPASANYGYTF. CDR3 bases: TGCGCCAGCAGCCAAGGCCCGGCCAGCGCTAACTATGGCTACACCTTC.

This chain's CDR3 is CASSPQQASYEQYF. The CDR3 DNA follows: TGTGCCAGCAGCCCACAACAAGCCTCCTACGAGCAGTACTTC. The chain is built from TRBV3-1 and TRBJ2-7, with D uncertain. From germline, CDR1 is LGHDT and CDR2 YNNKEL (reference sequence). The CDR3 loop spans 14 amino acids. V was trimmed by 4 bases and J by 0 bases, leaving 10 bases between them.

The sample holds many counts of this clonotype. The CDR3 DNA follows: TGTGCCACCAGCGCCTCCGTCGTGGGGGAAGCTTTCTTT. This gives the protein CATSASVVGEAFF. The chain uses TRBV24-1 and TRBJ1-1, with D unclear. CDR3 length: 13 residues. Germline lookup yields CDR1 KGHDR and CDR2 SFDVKD. V was trimmed by 7 bases and J by 8 bases, leaving 16 bases between them.

This clonotype was counted only a few times. A read error may account for a junction end that differs from germline. The V gene is TRBV12-3 or TRBV12-4, the J gene TRBJ1-5; D is uncertain. The CDR3 covers 13 residues. This CDR3 reads CASSLGSNQLQHF. CDR3 nucleotide sequence: TGTGCCAGCAGTTTGGGATCCAATCAGCTCCAGCATTTT.

This clonotype was seen many times. V is TRBV5-1 and J is TRBJ2-6; tentatively, D is TRBD2 (6 bases). Per germline, CDR1 SGHRS and CDR2 YFSETQ. V was shortened by 0 bases and J by 2 bases, with 9 bases between the two germline ends. CDR3 size: 16 residues. CDR3 loop: CASSLAGGAGANVLTF. In nucleotides, the CDR3 is TGCGCCAGCAGCTTGGCCGGGGGAGCTGGGGCCAACGTCCTGACTTTC. Full variable domain (remainder filled in from reference TRBV5-1 and TRBJ2-6): KAGVTQTPRYLIKTRGQQVTLSCSPISGHRSVSWYQQTPGQGLQFLFEYFSETQRNKGNFPGRFSGRQFSNSRSEMNVSTLELGDSALYLCASSLAGGAGANVLTFGAGSRLTVL.

This clonotype was seen a few times. This chain connects TRBV30 to TRBJ1-2; D is possibly TRBD1 (5 bases). This CDR3 region has 17 residues. Germline CDR1 GTSNPN, CDR2 SVGIG (reference sequence). The ends were cut back, 2 bases at V and 0 bases at J, with 19 bases in the middle. The CDR3 spells CAWSRKGLEGSNYGYTF. In DNA form, the CDR3 reads TGTGCCTGGAGTCGAAAGGGACTCGAGGGTTCTAACTATGGCTACACCTTC. Complete variable domain (other parts from reference TRBV30 and TRBJ1-2): SQTIHQWPATLVQPVGSPLSLECTVEGTSNPNLYWYRQAAGRGLQLLFYSVGIGQISSEVPQNLSASRPQDRQFILSSKKLLLSDSGFYLCAWSRKGLEGSNYGYTFGSGTRLTVV.

This clonotype was seen many times. The rearrangement joins TRBV3-1 to TRBJ1-1; D ambiguous. V lost 6 bases, J lost 2 bases, and 10 bases lay in between. CDR3 length: 13 residues. Germline V gene sequence: CDR1 LGHDT, CDR2 YNNKEL (reference sequence). The CDR3 nucleotides are TGTGCCAGCAGGAAGGGATATAACACTGAAGCTTTCTTT. Translating gives CASRKGYNTEAFF.

This clonotype has only a few counts. This chain connects TRBV25-1 to TRBJ2-7; perhaps TRBD1 as D (5 bases). The CDR3 sequence is 15 residues long. Trimming stripped 1 base from V and 4 bases from J, with 14 bases between. Germline V CDR1 and CDR2: MGHDK, SYGVNS. The CDR3 sequence: CASSESLPPGYEQYF. CDR3 bases: TGTGCCAGCAGTGAATCACTACCCCCAGGGTACGAGCAGTACTTC.

This clonotype was observed a single time. The chain uses TRBV11-3 and TRBJ2-1, with a possible D match to TRBD2 (6 bases). There are 16 residues in the CDR3. Trimming removed 5 bases from V and 0 bases from J, with 14 bases in between. The germline V gene encodes CDR1 SGHNT and CDR2 YENEEA. CDR3 in amino acids: CASSPLGGGSYNEQFF. In nucleotides, the CDR3 is TGTGCCAGCAGCCCGCTGGGGGGAGGCTCCTACAATGAGCAGTTCTTC.